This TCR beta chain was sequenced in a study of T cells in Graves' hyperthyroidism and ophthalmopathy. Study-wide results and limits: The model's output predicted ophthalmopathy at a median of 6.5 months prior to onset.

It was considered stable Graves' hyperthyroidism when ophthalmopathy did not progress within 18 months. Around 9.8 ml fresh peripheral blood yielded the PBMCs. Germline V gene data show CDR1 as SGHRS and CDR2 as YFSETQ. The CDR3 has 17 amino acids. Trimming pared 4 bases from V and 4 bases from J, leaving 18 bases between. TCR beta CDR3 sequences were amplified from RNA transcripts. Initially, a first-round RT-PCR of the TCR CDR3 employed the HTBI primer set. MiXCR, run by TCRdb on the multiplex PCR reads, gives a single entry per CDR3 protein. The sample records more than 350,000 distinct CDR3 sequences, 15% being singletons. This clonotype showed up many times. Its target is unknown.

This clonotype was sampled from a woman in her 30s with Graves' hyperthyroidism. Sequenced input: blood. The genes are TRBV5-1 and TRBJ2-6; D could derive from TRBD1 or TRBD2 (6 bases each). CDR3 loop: CASSPTTGAGGANVLTF. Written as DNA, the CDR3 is TGCGCCAGCAGCCCGACGACGGGGGCTGGGGGGGCCAACGTCCTGACTTTC.